A single sample is the source of the 2 T cell receptor beta chains below, sequenced in a study of monozygotic twins with inflammatory bowel disease (dated by TCRdb to about 2019). Libraries came from 5' RACE. Sequencing was performed on an Illumina HiSeq 2500. TCRdb reprocessed the reads; each CDR3 protein sequence makes one entry, and DNA is unavailable. This sample's records show roughly 160,000 distinct CDR3 sequences. The ten largest account for around 7.2% of the sample. The sample comprised blood. The receptors were gathered from a human donor with ulcerative colitis or Crohn's disease, or a healthy co-twin of an affected twin (not recorded which).

The chain links TRBV7-2 to TRBJ1-2; absent DNA, TCRdb's TRBD1 call cannot be checked. From germline, CDR1 is SGHTA and CDR2 FQGNSA. The CDR3 loop spans 16 amino acids. The CDR3 region is CASSLVYRGGGYGYTF.

The V call is TRBV29-1, the J call TRBJ1-2; the D call of TRBD1 rests on TCRdb alone, since no DNA is present to check it. Germline V gene lookup returns CDR1 SQVTM and CDR2 ANQGSEA. CDR3 length equals 13 residues. CDR3 protein: CSATSDRGYGYTF.